A selection of T cell receptor beta chains follows, all from one sample in a study of blood T cell repertoires in COVID-19. Measured with immunoSEQ multiplex PCR; TCRdb has only the in-frame clones, and not every one. Found here are 77,000 or so clones, around 85% of them singletons; the top ten hold under 6%. Sequences were obtained from peripheral blood. These receptor sequences come from a man of 80 years or more with acute or convalescent COVID-19. Each CDR3 is given with its conserved first and last residue. The D gene is left open where the match is weak. Size is omitted from some rows. Given values are once, few, many or a class for expanded clones.

CDR3aa: CASSIDHTPGLARNNEQFF
CDR3nt: TGTGCCAGTAGTATAGATCATACCCCGGGACTAGCTCGTAACAATGAGCAGTTCTTC
j_gene: TRBJ2-1
abundance: many
v_gene: TRBV19
d_gene: TRBD2

CDR3aa: CASSPDRDPQETQYF
CDR3nt: TGTGCCAGTAGTCCCGACAGGGACCCACAAGAGACCCAGTACTTC
j_gene: TRBJ2-5
abundance: NA
v_gene: TRBV19
d_gene: TRBD1

CDR3aa: CAGRDFMNTEAFF
CDR3nt: TGTGCCGGCCGGGACTTTATGAACACTGAAGCTTTCTTT
j_gene: TRBJ1-1
abundance: NA
v_gene: TRBV30
d_gene: NA

CDR3aa: CASSNGQGDFYGYTF
CDR3nt: TGTGCCAGCAGTAACGGACAGGGGGATTTCTATGGCTACACCTTC
j_gene: TRBJ1-2
abundance: NA
v_gene: TRBV6-5
d_gene: TRBD1

CDR3aa: CASSFSGTNEKLFF
CDR3nt: TGTGCCAGCAGCTTTTCCGGGACTAATGAAAAACTGTTTTTT
j_gene: TRBJ1-4
abundance: NA
v_gene: TRBV5-5
d_gene: NA

CDR3aa: CASSQGQGVNTEAFF
CDR3nt: TGTGCCAGTAGTCAGGGCCAGGGGGTGAACACTGAAGCTTTCTTT
j_gene: TRBJ1-1
abundance: NA
v_gene: TRBV19
d_gene: TRBD1

CDR3aa: CASTRDLGGYGYTF
CDR3nt: TGTGCCAGCACCCGGGATTTGGGTGGCTATGGCTACACCTTC
j_gene: TRBJ1-2
abundance: NA
v_gene: TRBV6-5
d_gene: NA

CDR3aa: CASSGTPADTQYF
CDR3nt: TGTGCCAGCAGTGGGACACCGGCAGATACGCAGTATTTT
j_gene: TRBJ2-3
abundance: NA
v_gene: TRBV28
d_gene: NA

CDR3aa: CASSQRQGSNQPQHF
CDR3nt: TGCGCCAGCAGCCAAAGACAGGGAAGCAATCAGCCCCAGCATTTT
j_gene: TRBJ1-5
abundance: NA
v_gene: TRBV4-3
d_gene: TRBD1

CDR3aa: CASSQAGLANEQFF
CDR3nt: TGTGCCAGCAGCCAAGCCGGACTAGCTAATGAGCAGTTCTTC
j_gene: TRBJ2-1
abundance: NA
v_gene: TRBV4-2
d_gene: TRBD2

CDR3aa: CASSSGRVGETQYF
CDR3nt: TGTGCCAGCAGCTCCGGCAGGGTAGGAGAGACCCAGTACTTC
j_gene: TRBJ2-5
abundance: NA
v_gene: TRBV3-1/TRBV3-2
d_gene: NA

CDR3aa: CASSLGGGKNTEAFF
CDR3nt: TGCGCCAGCAGCTTGGGGGGAGGGAAGAACACTGAAGCTTTCTTT
j_gene: TRBJ1-1
abundance: few
v_gene: TRBV5-1
d_gene: NA

CDR3aa: CSVLEQRGTEAFF
CDR3nt: TGCAGCGTTTTGGAACAGCGGGGCACTGAAGCTTTCTTT
j_gene: TRBJ1-1
abundance: NA
v_gene: TRBV29-1
d_gene: NA

CDR3aa: CASSLDRAYNSPLHF
CDR3nt: TGTGCCAGCAGTTTGGACAGGGCCTATAATTCACCCCTCCACTTT
j_gene: TRBJ1-6
abundance: few
v_gene: TRBV6-5
d_gene: TRBD1

CDR3aa: CASSQNGGPPYERYF
CDR3nt: TGTGCCAGCAGCCAGAACGGAGGGCCCCCCTACGAGCGGTACTTC
j_gene: TRBJ2-7
abundance: NA
v_gene: TRBV3-1/TRBV3-2
d_gene: NA

CDR3aa: CASRVLGLAEDTDTQYF
CDR3nt: TGTGCCAGCAGAGTGCTGGGGCTAGCGGAGGACACAGATACGCAGTATTTT
j_gene: TRBJ2-3
abundance: once
v_gene: TRBV27
d_gene: TRBD2

CDR3aa: CASSLPLVVLINEQFF
CDR3nt: TGTGCCAGCAGCTTGCCCCTGGTAGTTCTGATAAATGAGCAGTTCTTC
j_gene: TRBJ2-1
abundance: NA
v_gene: TRBV7-2
d_gene: NA

CDR3aa: CASSLGQGAREQYF
CDR3nt: TGTGCCAGCAGCCTGGGACAGGGGGCGAGAGAGCAGTACTTC
j_gene: TRBJ2-7
abundance: NA
v_gene: TRBV5-6
d_gene: TRBD1

CDR3aa: CASSLVSGETQYF
CDR3nt: TGTGCCAGCAGCTTAGTATCGGGAGAGACCCAGTACTTC
j_gene: TRBJ2-5
abundance: NA
v_gene: TRBV7-2
d_gene: NA

CDR3aa: CASSLDPLDRGNQPQHF
CDR3nt: TGTGCCAGCAGTTTAGACCCCCTGGACAGGGGCAATCAGCCCCAGCATTTT
j_gene: TRBJ1-5
abundance: few
v_gene: TRBV28
d_gene: TRBD1

CDR3aa: CAREEQGMNTEAFF
CDR3nt: TGTGCCAGAGAGGAACAGGGGATGAACACTGAAGCTTTCTTT
j_gene: TRBJ1-1
abundance: NA
v_gene: TRBV5-3
d_gene: TRBD1

CDR3aa: CASRAGGIGNEQFF
CDR3nt: TGCGCCAGCAGAGCGGGGGGAATCGGCAATGAGCAGTTCTTC
j_gene: TRBJ2-1
abundance: NA
v_gene: TRBV10-2
d_gene: TRBD2

CDR3aa: CASSPPTGGSGELFF
CDR3nt: TGTGCCAGCTCACCACCCACCGGAGGGTCCGGGGAGCTGTTTTTT
j_gene: TRBJ2-2
abundance: NA
v_gene: TRBV18
d_gene: NA

CDR3aa: CASSTDRVAQPQHF
CDR3nt: TGTGCCAGCAGTACAGACAGGGTGGCACAGCCCCAGCATTTT
j_gene: TRBJ1-5
abundance: NA
v_gene: TRBV6-6
d_gene: TRBD1

CDR3aa: CASSDGGGPTDTQYF
CDR3nt: TGTGCCAGCAGTGATGGCGGGGGACCCACAGATACGCAGTATTTT
j_gene: TRBJ2-3
abundance: NA
v_gene: TRBV6-1
d_gene: TRBD2

CDR3aa: CASSLRSGEGGYTF
CDR3nt: TGTGCCAGCAGCTTACGCTCGGGCGAGGGAGGCTACACCTTC
j_gene: TRBJ1-2
abundance: NA
v_gene: TRBV7-2
d_gene: NA

CDR3aa: CASSLGGTGQETQYF
CDR3nt: TGTGCCAGCAGCTTAGGTGGGACAGGGCAAGAGACCCAGTACTTC
j_gene: TRBJ2-5
abundance: NA
v_gene: TRBV7-8
d_gene: TRBD1

CDR3aa: CASTPGEAGGETQYF
CDR3nt: TGTGCCAGCACCCCTGGGGAAGCGGGAGGAGAGACCCAGTACTTC
j_gene: TRBJ2-5
abundance: NA
v_gene: TRBV6-2/TRBV6-3
d_gene: TRBD2

CDR3aa: CASSYTGTGDSGNTIYF
CDR3nt: TGTGCCAGCAGCTACACCGGGACAGGGGACTCTGGAAACACCATATATTTT
j_gene: TRBJ1-3
abundance: NA
v_gene: TRBV7-2
d_gene: TRBD1

CDR3aa: CASSSTALGSVYEQYF
CDR3nt: TGTGCCAGCAGCTCCACAGCGCTAGGGAGCGTTTACGAGCAGTACTTC
j_gene: TRBJ2-7
abundance: NA
v_gene: TRBV7-9
d_gene: NA

CDR3aa: CASSADRVYGYTF
CDR3nt: TGTGCCAGCAGTGCTGACAGGGTCTATGGCTACACCTTC
j_gene: TRBJ1-2
abundance: once
v_gene: TRBV28
d_gene: TRBD1

CDR3aa: CASSFAGTGGYEQYF
CDR3nt: TGTGCCAGCAGTTTCGCCGGGACAGGGGGGTACGAGCAGTACTTC
j_gene: TRBJ2-7
abundance: NA
v_gene: TRBV7-6
d_gene: TRBD1

CDR3aa: CASSQANARQPQHF
CDR3nt: TGTGCCAGCAGCCAAGCCAACGCGCGTCAGCCCCAGCATTTT
j_gene: TRBJ1-5
abundance: NA
v_gene: TRBV3-1/TRBV3-2
d_gene: NA

CDR3aa: CASSSGQGFAEAFF
CDR3nt: TGCGCCAGCAGCTCCGGACAGGGGTTCGCTGAAGCTTTCTTT
j_gene: TRBJ1-1
abundance: NA
v_gene: TRBV5-1
d_gene: TRBD1

CDR3aa: CSAGLTEQYF
CDR3nt: TGCAGTGCGGGACTAACCGAGCAGTACTTC
j_gene: TRBJ2-7
abundance: few
v_gene: TRBV20-1
d_gene: TRBD2

CDR3aa: CASSSAKQGSGANVLTF
CDR3nt: TGTGCCAGCAGTTCCGCGAAACAGGGCTCTGGGGCCAACGTCCTGACTTTC
j_gene: TRBJ2-6
abundance: NA
v_gene: TRBV6-2/TRBV6-3
d_gene: NA

CDR3aa: CASRETGPNTEAFF
CDR3nt: TGTGCCAGTAGGGAGACAGGGCCGAACACTGAAGCTTTCTTT
j_gene: TRBJ1-1
abundance: NA
v_gene: TRBV19
d_gene: TRBD1

CDR3aa: CARSVTGYGYTF
CDR3nt: TGTGCCCGGAGTGTAACAGGCTATGGCTACACCTTC
j_gene: TRBJ1-2
abundance: NA
v_gene: TRBV30
d_gene: NA

CDR3aa: CASSLPPGQSYEQYF
CDR3nt: TGTGCCAGCAGTCTCCCTCCGGGACAGTCCTACGAGCAGTACTTC
j_gene: TRBJ2-7
abundance: once
v_gene: TRBV28
d_gene: TRBD1

CDR3aa: CASSQVSGNTIYF
CDR3nt: TGTGCCAGCAGTCAGGTCTCTGGAAACACCATATATTTT
j_gene: TRBJ1-3
abundance: NA
v_gene: TRBV28
d_gene: NA

CDR3aa: CASSPTGGYIYEQYF
CDR3nt: TGTGCCAGCAGCCCTACCGGGGGGTACATCTACGAGCAGTACTTC
j_gene: TRBJ2-7
abundance: NA
v_gene: TRBV7-9
d_gene: TRBD2

CDR3aa: CASSLSASGVEQYF
CDR3nt: TGTGCCAGCAGTTTATCAGCTAGCGGAGTCGAGCAGTACTTC
j_gene: TRBJ2-7
abundance: NA
v_gene: TRBV27
d_gene: TRBD2

CDR3aa: CASSQVYYEQYF
CDR3nt: TGTGCCAGCAGCCAAGTTTATTACGAGCAGTACTTC
j_gene: TRBJ2-7
abundance: NA
v_gene: TRBV3-1/TRBV3-2
d_gene: NA

CDR3aa: CASSQEASESYEQYF
CDR3nt: TGCGCCAGCAGCCAAGAGGCTAGCGAGTCCTACGAGCAGTACTTC
j_gene: TRBJ2-7
abundance: NA
v_gene: TRBV4-3
d_gene: NA

CDR3aa: CAISATGQDPQYF
CDR3nt: TGTGCCATCAGTGCCACGGGACAGGACCCGCAGTATTTT
j_gene: TRBJ2-3
abundance: NA
v_gene: TRBV10-3
d_gene: TRBD1

CDR3aa: CASSSPPGLAGYNEQFF
CDR3nt: TGTGCCAGCAGTTCACCGCCGGGACTAGCGGGCTACAATGAGCAGTTCTTC
j_gene: TRBJ2-1
abundance: NA
v_gene: TRBV25-1
d_gene: TRBD2

CDR3aa: CASNSRQRQGEQFF
CDR3nt: TGTGCCAGCAACTCCCGACAGCGCCAGGGAGAGCAGTTCTTC
j_gene: TRBJ2-1
abundance: NA
v_gene: TRBV11-2
d_gene: NA

CDR3aa: CASSPSGGGETQYF
CDR3nt: TGTGCCAGCTCACCGAGTGGGGGAGGAGAGACCCAGTACTTC
j_gene: TRBJ2-5
abundance: NA
v_gene: TRBV18
d_gene: NA

CDR3aa: CASSPTGGGQPQHF
CDR3nt: TGTGCCAGTAGCCCGACCGGGGGTGGTCAGCCCCAGCATTTT
j_gene: TRBJ1-5
abundance: NA
v_gene: TRBV19
d_gene: NA

CDR3aa: CASSLGQANTGELFF
CDR3nt: TGTGCCAGCAGCTTAGGGCAAGCGAACACCGGGGAGCTGTTTTTT
j_gene: TRBJ2-2
abundance: NA
v_gene: TRBV11-3
d_gene: NA

CDR3aa: CASSRGSSGGVETQYF
CDR3nt: TGTGCCAGCAGCCGCGGGTCTAGCGGGGGTGTAGAGACCCAGTACTTC
j_gene: TRBJ2-5
abundance: once
v_gene: TRBV3-1/TRBV3-2
d_gene: TRBD2

CDR3aa: CASSQGTGGGGYTF
CDR3nt: TGTGCCAGCAGCCAAGGAACAGGAGGAGGGGGCTACACCTTC
j_gene: TRBJ1-2
abundance: NA
v_gene: TRBV3-1/TRBV3-2
d_gene: NA

CDR3aa: CASSLALGGSSNQPQHF
CDR3nt: TGTGCCAGCAGCTTAGCGCTGGGGGGATCTAGCAATCAGCCCCAGCATTTT
j_gene: TRBJ1-5
abundance: few
v_gene: TRBV7-9
d_gene: NA

CDR3aa: CASSNEPRDRGWDEQFF
CDR3nt: TGCGCCAGCAGCAACGAACCCCGGGACAGGGGATGGGATGAGCAGTTCTTC
j_gene: TRBJ2-1
abundance: few
v_gene: TRBV5-1
d_gene: TRBD1

CDR3aa: CASSSLAVINEQFF
CDR3nt: TGTGCCAGCAGCTCTCTAGCGGTAATCAATGAGCAGTTCTTC
j_gene: TRBJ2-1
abundance: NA
v_gene: TRBV5-4
d_gene: TRBD2